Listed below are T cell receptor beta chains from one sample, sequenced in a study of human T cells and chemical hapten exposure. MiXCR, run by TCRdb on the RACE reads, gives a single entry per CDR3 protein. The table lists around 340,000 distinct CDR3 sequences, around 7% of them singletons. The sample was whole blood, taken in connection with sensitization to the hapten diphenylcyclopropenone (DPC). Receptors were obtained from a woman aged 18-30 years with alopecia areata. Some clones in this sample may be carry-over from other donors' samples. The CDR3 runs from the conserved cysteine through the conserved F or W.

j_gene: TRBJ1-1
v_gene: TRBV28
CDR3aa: CASTLGTDPREAFF

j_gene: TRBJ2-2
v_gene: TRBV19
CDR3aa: CASSADWKMGELFF

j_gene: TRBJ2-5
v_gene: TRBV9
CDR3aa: CASSVDSVGVQETQYF

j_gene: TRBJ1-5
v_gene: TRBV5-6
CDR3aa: CASSPGPGGNQPQHF

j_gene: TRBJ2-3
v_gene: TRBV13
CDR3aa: CASSSLGAGLTDTQYF

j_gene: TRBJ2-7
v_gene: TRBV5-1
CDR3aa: CASSSQRGVAYEQYF

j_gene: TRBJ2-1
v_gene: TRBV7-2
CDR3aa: CASSLRSGGIVDEQFF

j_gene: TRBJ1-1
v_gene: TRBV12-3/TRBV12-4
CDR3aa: CASSLTHGTTMNTEAFF

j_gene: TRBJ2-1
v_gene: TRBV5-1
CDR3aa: CASSLGVLSSRSSYNEQFF

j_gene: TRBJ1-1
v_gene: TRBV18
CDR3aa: CASSPPGGGATEAFF

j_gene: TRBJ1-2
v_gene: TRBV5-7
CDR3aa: CARRGRQDAYGYTF

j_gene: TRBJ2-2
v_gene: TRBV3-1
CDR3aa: CASSSDRNTGELFF

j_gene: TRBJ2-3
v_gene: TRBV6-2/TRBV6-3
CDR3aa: CASSRTGWTDTQYF

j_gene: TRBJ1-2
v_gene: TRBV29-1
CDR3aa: CSVEENDMGANYGYTF

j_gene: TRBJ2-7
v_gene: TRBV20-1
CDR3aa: CSASVGRVYEQYF

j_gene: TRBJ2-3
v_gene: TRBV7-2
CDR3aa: CASSLARGQDTQYF

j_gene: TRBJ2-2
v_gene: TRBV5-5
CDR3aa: CASSPGSNTGELFF

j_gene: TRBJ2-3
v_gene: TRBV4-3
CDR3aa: CASSQDMVAGGQTDTQYF

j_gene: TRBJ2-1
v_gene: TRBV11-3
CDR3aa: CASSLADRYNEQFF

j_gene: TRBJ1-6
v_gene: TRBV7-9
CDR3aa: CASSLPGSLLPLHF

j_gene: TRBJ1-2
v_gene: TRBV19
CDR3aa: CASFTAIPDYGYTF

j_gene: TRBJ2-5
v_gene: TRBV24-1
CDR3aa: CATSDLSASEQETQYF

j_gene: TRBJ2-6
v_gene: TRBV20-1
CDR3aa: CSARDVQANSGANVLTF

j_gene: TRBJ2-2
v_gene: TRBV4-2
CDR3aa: CASSQDKVLTGELFF

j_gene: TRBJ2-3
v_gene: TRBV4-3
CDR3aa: CASSQDLIRASGSTDTQYF

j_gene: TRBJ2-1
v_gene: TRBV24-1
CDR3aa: CATSDSNDEQFF

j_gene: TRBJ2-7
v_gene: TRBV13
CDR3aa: CASSTGGADSYEQYF

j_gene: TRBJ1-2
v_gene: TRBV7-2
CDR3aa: CASSSLRRGYTF

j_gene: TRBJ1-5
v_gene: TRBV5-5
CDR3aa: CASSLLESAQPQHF

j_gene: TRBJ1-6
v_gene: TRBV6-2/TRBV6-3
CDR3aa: CASSYKGNNSPLHF

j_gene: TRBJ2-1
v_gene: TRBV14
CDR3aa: CASSQDLDRVNEQFF

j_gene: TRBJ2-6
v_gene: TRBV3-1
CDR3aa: CASSPRQTGVLTF

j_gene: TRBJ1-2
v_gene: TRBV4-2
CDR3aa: CASSKGGGDNYGYTF

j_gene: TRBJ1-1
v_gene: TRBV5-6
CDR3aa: CASSFYDRPYTEAFF

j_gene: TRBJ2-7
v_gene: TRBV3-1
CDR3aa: CASSHQLLYEQYF

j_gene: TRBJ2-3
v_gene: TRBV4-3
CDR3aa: CASSQGAGGPGGQYF

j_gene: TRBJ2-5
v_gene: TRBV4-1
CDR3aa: CASSQTGTGRSETQYF

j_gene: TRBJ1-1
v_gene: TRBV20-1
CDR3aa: CSAESTNTEAFF

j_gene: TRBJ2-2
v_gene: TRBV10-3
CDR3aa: CAISEFSQRGAGELFF

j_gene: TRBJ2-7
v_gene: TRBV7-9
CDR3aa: CASSYRQSYEQYF

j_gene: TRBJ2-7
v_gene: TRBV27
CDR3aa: CASSPGLAGLYEQYF

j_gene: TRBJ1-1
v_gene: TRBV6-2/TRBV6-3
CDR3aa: CASSFSYTGTKAFF

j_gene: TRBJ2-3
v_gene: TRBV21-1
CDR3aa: CASSKFPGEKASRDTQYF

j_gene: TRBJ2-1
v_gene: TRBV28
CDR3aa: CATLAAWRGSYNEQFF

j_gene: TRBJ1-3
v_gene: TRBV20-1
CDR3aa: CSASGHISGNTIYF

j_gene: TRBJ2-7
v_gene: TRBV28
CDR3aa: CASSLEWWGAGHEQYF

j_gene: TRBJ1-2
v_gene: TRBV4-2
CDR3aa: CASSQETDWDGYTF

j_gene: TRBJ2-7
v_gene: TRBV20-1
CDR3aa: CSARSMTGTRAYEQYF

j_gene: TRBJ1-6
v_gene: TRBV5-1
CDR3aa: CASSLGEDRVSPLHF